The clone carrying this T cell receptor beta chain was counted between two and nine times. The data were produced by immunoSEQ multiplex PCR, yet TCRdb's version contains in-frame clones alone and is incomplete. The table includes about 190,000 clones, about 80% detected once. This sample stems from a study of blood T cell repertoires in COVID-19. About the study: Samples came from the United States, Italy and Spain, spanning acute and convalescent COVID-19. The analysed material was cDNA or gDNA that came from T cells, B-cell-depleted T cells, or PBMCs.

Trimming pared 6 bases from V and 4 bases from J, leaving 12 bases between. CDR3 length: 13 residues. Germline CDR1 is MNHEY and CDR2 is SVGAGI. The receptor's source is a man between 60 and 70 years old with acute or convalescent COVID-19. The V and J genes are TRBV6-5 and TRBJ1-1; D gene ambiguous. Sequencing was done on a sample of peripheral blood. CDR3 protein: CASRRGLVTEAFF. The CDR3 region has the DNA TGTGCCAGCAGACGAGGGTTGGTCACTGAAGCTTTCTTT.